This T cell receptor beta chain was documented in a study of metastatic and nonmetastatic thyroid tumors. Study background: Repertoire data that came from the blood and tumor or nodule tissue of malignant and benign thyroid patients were compared.

Every patient underwent thyroid surgery untreated. A note on this clone: Its target is not known. One end of the junction is discordant with germline, which a read error may explain.

TCRdb re-called the PCR reads with MiXCR. In the table there are roughly 6,900 clones, 27% of which are singletons. General study points: Reports indicated that malignant thyroid tumors showed significantly higher TCR beta diversity than benign nodules did, in blood and tumor.

The sample was adjacent normal tissue. The TCR originated in a male donor with papillary thyroid cancer or a benign thyroid nodule (not recorded which). Some clones in this sample may be carry-over from other donors' samples.

The CDR3 protein is CSSKRTGTYTVELFF. The CDR3 nucleotides are TGTTCCAGCAAGAGAACCGGTACCTACACCGTGGAGCTGTTTTTT. This rearrangement joins TRBV6-1 to TRBJ2-2; no clear D gene. Germline V CDR1 and CDR2: MNHNS, SASEGT. This CDR3 is 15 amino acids long.